This paragraph covers one TCR beta chain sequence. The data belong to a study of shared clonotypes between healthy human individuals. There are 16 residues in the CDR3. Germline CDR1 SSHAT, CDR2 FNYEAQ (reference sequence). The V segment lost 2 bases and the J segment 7 bases; nucleotides outside the gene matches: 12. Measured with immunoSEQ multiplex PCR; TCRdb has only the in-frame clones, and not every one. The sample consists of about 2.4 million clones, 93% of them appearing once. This receptor was identified in a young man in good health. Some clones in this sample may be carry-over from other donors' samples. The chain uses TRBV7-7 and TRBJ2-7; 9 bases fit TRBD2. Sequenced material: naive CD4+ T cells from PBMCs. Specified subset: CD45RA+ positively selected. The CDR3 nucleotides read TGTGCCAGCAGCTTAAGCATGGCGGGAGGGCCTTGGGAGCAGTACTTC. It yields the protein CASSLSMAGGPWEQYF.